A single sample gave rise to the 11 T cell receptor beta chains below, sequenced in a study of OX40 agonist ivuxolimab in advanced cancers. The protocol was immunoSEQ multiplex PCR, while the TCRdb copy is restricted to in-frame clones and leaves out a portion. The sample lists roughly 70,000 clones, roughly four fifths occurring once. The sample here was CD4+ or CD8+ T cells sorted from blood, taken in a trial of the OX40 agonist ivuxolimab. The source is an adult with an advanced solid tumor such as melanoma, head and neck, liver or kidney cancer.

The chain combines TRBV10-2 with TRBJ2-3, with TRBD2 matching 11 bases. CDR3 size: 13 residues. The germline gives CDR1 WSHSY, CDR2 SAAADI. Trimming took 8 bases from V and 6 from J; bases not matched to a gene: 4. CDR3 amino acids: CASAGTSGDTQYF. CDR3 nucleotide sequence: TGCGCCAGCGCCGGGACTAGCGGTGATACGCAGTATTTT.

The chain joins TRBV9 to TRBJ2-3; TRBD2 aligns across 8 bases. V shed 3 bases and J 6 bases; nucleotides not matched to a gene: 15. Looked up from germline, CDR1 is SGDLS and CDR2 is YYNGEE. The CDR3 covers 17 residues. The chain's CDR3 is CASSGGYPGRAGDTQYF. The CDR3 coding sequence is TGTGCCAGCAGCGGAGGCTACCCCGGGAGGGCCGGGGATACGCAGTATTTT.

The chain carries TRBV14 and TRBJ2-1, with TRBD1 as a possible D gene (5 bases). CDR3 size: 16 residues. Germline-derived CDR1 and CDR2 are SGHDN and FVKESK. Trimming removed 0 bases from V and 9 bases from J, with 18 bases in between. The CDR3 DNA is TGTGCCAGCAGCCAAGAGGTCCGGACATTCACCCCTGAGCAGTTCTTC. Its protein product is CASSQEVRTFTPEQFF.

The rearrangement joins TRBV6-1 to TRBJ2-5, with D perhaps TRBD1 (5 bases). Trimming removed 2 bases from V and 4 bases from J, with 11 bases in between. This CDR3 contains 14 residues. Germline CDR1 reads MNHNS; CDR2 reads SASEGT. CDR3: CASSEQGTGETQYF. DNA of the CDR3: TGTGCCAGCAGTGAACAGGGTACGGGAGAGACCCAGTACTTC.

The genes are TRBV5-1 and TRBJ2-2; D possibly corresponds to TRBD1 (6 bases). The V gene's germline CDR1 is SGHRS and CDR2 YFSETQ. The CDR3 is 15 residues long. Trimming shortened V by 4 bases and J by 1 base, and 11 bases separated the two germline ends. The CDR3 loop reads CASSKQGGNTGELFF. As DNA, the CDR3 is TGCGCCAGCAGCAAACAGGGTGGGAACACCGGGGAGCTGTTTTTT.

V gene TRBV23-1 combines with J gene TRBJ1-5, with a weak D call TRBD1 (5 bases). TRBV23-1 has ORF status, its function being uncertain. The CDR3 is 13 residues long. The V gene lost 2 bases and the J gene lost 5 bases, with 7 bases spanning the gap. The CDR3 here is CASSQQGYQPQHF. CDR3 DNA sequence: TGCGCCAGCAGTCAACAGGGTTATCAGCCCCAGCATTTT.

This clone was seen once. J is TRBJ1-5 and V is TRBV19; 9 bases agree with TRBD1. This CDR3 has 16 amino acids. The V and J ends lost 5 bases and 7 bases, in that order; junction bases with no gene match: 12. Germline V lookup: CDR1 LNHDA, CDR2 SQIVND (reference sequence). CDR3 in amino acids: CASSLPGQGGGQPQHF. Here the CDR3 DNA reads TGTGCCAGTAGTTTACCGGGACAGGGAGGAGGACAGCCCCAGCATTTT.

The J gene is TRBJ1-1, the V gene TRBV14; D might be TRBD1 (5 bases). Germline V lookup: CDR1 SGHDN, CDR2 FVKESK. This CDR3 has 14 residues. Trimming stripped 5 bases from V and 4 bases from J, with 14 bases between. DNA of the CDR3: TGTGCCAGCAGCAAAACCAGGGATAGCACTGAAGCTTTCTTT. It encodes CASSKTRDSTEAFF.

The chain's CDR3 is CASSSLTGGAGEKLFF. CDR3 DNA: TGCGCCAGCAGCTCGCTGACAGGGGGCGCCGGTGAAAAACTGTTTTTT. J is TRBJ1-4 and V is TRBV5-1, with TRBD1 identical over 10 bases. Trimming took 3 bases from V and 7 from J; bases not matched to a gene: 9. CDR3 length: 16 residues. Germline CDR1 reads SGHRS; CDR2 reads YFSETQ.

The chain uses TRBV5-4 and TRBJ2-4; TRBD1 aligns across 7 bases. V lost 4 bases to trimming and J lost 2 bases; unmatched junction nucleotides: 12. CDR1 SGHNT and CDR2 YYREEE come from the germline V gene (reference sequence). The length of the CDR3 is 17 residues. As DNA, the CDR3 is TGTGCCAGCAGCCGATTCGACAGGGCCGAGTCCAAAAACATTCAGTACTTC. Protein sequence: CASSRFDRAESKNIQYF.

This rearrangement joins TRBV6-1 to TRBJ1-5; D possibly corresponds to TRBD1 (5 bases). CDR1 and CDR2 from the germline V gene are MNHNS and SASEGT. V was trimmed by 8 bases and J by 4 bases, leaving 15 bases between them. The CDR3 sequence is 14 residues long. In DNA, the CDR3 is TGTGCCAGCGGCCGGGACGGACCTAATCAGCCCCAGCATTTT. Amino acids: CASGRDGPNQPQHF.